Listed here are 2 T cell receptor beta chains from one sample, sequenced in a study of shared clonotypes between healthy human individuals. The method was immunoSEQ multiplex PCR; TCRdb's version includes in-frame clones alone and lacks a portion of them. The data show about 1 million clones, around 75% seen once. Material: memory CD4+ T cells sorted from blood. Subset given: CD45RA-negative fraction. These receptors originate from a man aged 18 to 29 in good health.

Details on this clone: This same CDR3 is encoded by further DNA sequences in the sample. J is TRBJ2-3 and V is TRBV5-1; TRBD2 agrees at 11 bases. Germline-derived CDR1 and CDR2 are SGHRS and YFSETQ. The CDR3 length is 16 residues. The junction had 5 bases not matched to a gene; V was cut back by 2 bases and J by 3 bases. The CDR3 sequence: CASSFGTSGSTDTQYF. The CDR3 nucleotides are TGCGCCAGCAGCTTTGGTACTAGCGGGAGTACAGATACGCAGTATTTT.

V and J are TRBV15 and TRBJ2-5; D tentatively reads TRBD1 or TRBD2 (5 bases each). Per the germline V gene, CDR1 is LNHNV and CDR2 is YYDKDF (reference sequence). CDR3 size: 14 residues. Trimming stripped 3 bases from V and 0 bases from J, with 8 bases between. CDR3 nucleotide sequence: TGTGCCACCAGCAGCGGGACCCACCAAGAGACCCAGTACTTC. Translating it yields CATSSGTHQETQYF.